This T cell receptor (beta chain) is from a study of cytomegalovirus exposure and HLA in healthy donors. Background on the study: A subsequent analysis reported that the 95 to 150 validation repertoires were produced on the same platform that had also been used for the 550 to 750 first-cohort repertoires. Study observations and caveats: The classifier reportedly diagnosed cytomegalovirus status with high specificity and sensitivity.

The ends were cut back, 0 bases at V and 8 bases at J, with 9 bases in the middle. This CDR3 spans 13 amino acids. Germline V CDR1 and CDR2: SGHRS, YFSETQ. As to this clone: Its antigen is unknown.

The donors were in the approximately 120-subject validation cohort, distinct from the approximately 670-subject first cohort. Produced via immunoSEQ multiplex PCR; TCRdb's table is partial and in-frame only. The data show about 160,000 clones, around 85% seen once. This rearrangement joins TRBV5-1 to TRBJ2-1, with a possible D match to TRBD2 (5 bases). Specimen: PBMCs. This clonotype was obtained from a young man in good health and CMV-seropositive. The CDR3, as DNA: TGCGCCAGCAGCTTGGGAGGGTGGGATGAGCAGTTCTTC. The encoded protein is CASSLGGWDEQFF.